This T cell receptor beta chain is drawn from a study of blood T cells in healthy people across ages. Across the whole study: Template switching picked up about one barcoded beta molecule for each two T cells.

The junction had 8 bases not matched to a gene; V was cut back by 4 bases and J by 3 bases. Germline V gene data show CDR1 as SQVTM and CDR2 as ANQGSEA. CDR3 length: 14 amino acids. Through a sample-barcoded 5' primer and a J-beta primer mix, a second PCR was run for about 6 to 11 cycles. Every single cDNA molecule received a tag from a template-switch adaptor with 12 random nucleotides. Paired-end reads containing CDR3 totaled no fewer than 3 million for each sample. One entry per CDR3 protein results from TCRdb running MiXCR on the 5' RACE reads. Of about 1.5 million distinct CDR3 sequences in the sample, approximately 38% were seen once. Overall study results and limits: Considered underestimates were the diversity estimates obtained from one million T cells.

A word on this clonotype: Its antigen is as yet unknown.

Sequencing was performed on blood. This TCR came from a woman younger than 30 in good health. The chain employs TRBV29-1 and TRBJ1-2; 7 bases align to TRBD1. CDR3 protein: CSVAPGQSDYGYTF. The CDR3, as DNA: TGCAGCGTTGCGCCGGGACAGTCAGACTATGGCTACACCTTC.